The next 9 T cell receptor beta chains were all read from a single sample in a study of blood T cell repertoires in COVID-19. The repertoire was sequenced with immunoSEQ multiplex PCR; TCRdb's copy has only in-frame clones and lacks some. Here the sample spans 250,000 or so clones, roughly nine tenths being singletons. Sequencing was carried out using PBMCs or T cells enriched from blood (not recorded which). All receptors come from a human donor in a cohort exposed to, infected with or recovered from COVID-19 (not recorded which). The donor label of this sample is uncertain.

V is TRBV6-4 and J is TRBJ2-3; D is unresolved. The germline V gene has CDR1 MRHNA and CDR2 SNTAGT. Trimming stripped 2 bases from V and 5 bases from J, with 8 bases between. CDR3 length equals 13 residues. The chain's CDR3 is CASSDLPGDTQYF. CDR3 sequence (DNA): TGTGCCAGCAGTGACCTTCCGGGAGATACGCAGTATTTT.

The chain couples TRBV7-9 to TRBJ1-3; D is possibly TRBD1 (5 bases). The ends were cut back, 11 bases at V and 1 base at J, with 15 bases in the middle. The CDR3 loop spans 14 amino acids. Germline V gives CDR1 SEHNR, CDR2 FQNEAQ (reference sequence). The CDR3, as DNA: TGTGCCCTCGTGGGGGAGGAATCTGGAAACACCATATATTTT. This translates into CALVGEESGNTIYF.

The V call is TRBV6-4, the J call TRBJ2-1; 11 nucleotides align to TRBD2. V shed 3 bases and J 10 bases; nucleotides not matched to a gene: 5. The CDR3 runs to 14 residues. Germline assignment: CDR1 MRHNA and CDR2 SNTAGT. CDR3 coding DNA: TGTGCCAGCAGTGAAACTAGCGGGGGAGAGGAGCAGTTCTTC. Its translation is CASSETSGGEEQFF.

The J gene is TRBJ2-7, the V gene TRBV2, with 11 bases fitting TRBD1. V was clipped by 6 bases and J by 2 bases; unmatched bases: 6. The CDR3 sequence is 15 residues long. Germline values: CDR1 SNHLY, CDR2 FYNNEI. This CDR3 reads CASRRPGQGAYEQYF. The CDR3 DNA reads TGTGCCAGCAGGAGGCCGGGACAGGGGGCCTACGAGCAGTACTTC.

This clone was found once. The V gene is TRBV6-4, the J gene TRBJ2-6; D perhaps matches TRBD1 (6 bases). CDR3 size: 16 residues. Deletions cut 8 bases from V and 0 bases from J, with 14 bases between. Germline assignment: CDR1 MRHNA and CDR2 SNTAGT. CDR3 loop: CASPKDSPSGANVLTF. The DNA for the CDR3 is TGTGCCAGCCCGAAGGACAGTCCCTCTGGGGCCAACGTCCTGACTTTC.

The chain couples TRBV11-2 to TRBJ1-2; D is uncertain. CDR3 size: 13 residues. Trimming took off 1 base at V and 4 bases at J, with 7 bases between the two ends. Germline V gene sequence: CDR1 SGHAT, CDR2 FQNNGV. The CDR3 spells CASSLAGGYGYTF. In DNA, the CDR3 is TGTGCCAGCAGCTTAGCCGGAGGCTATGGCTACACCTTC.

The chain joins TRBV11-2 to TRBJ1-3; tentative D call: TRBD1 (5 bases). Germline-derived CDR1 and CDR2 are SGHAT and FQNNGV. The length of the CDR3 is 17 residues. The V end was cut by 7 bases, the J end by 3 bases, with 22 bases between. The CDR3 loop is CASMSIRGRTVGNTIYF. The CDR3, as DNA: TGTGCCAGCATGTCCATAAGGGGCCGAACCGTTGGAAACACCATATATTTT.

The V and J genes are TRBV11-2 and TRBJ2-3, with D possibly matching TRBD2 (6 bases). V was trimmed by 5 bases and J by 2 bases, leaving 11 bases between them. The CDR3 sequence is 14 residues long. Germline CDR1 and CDR2: SGHAT and FQNNGV. Here the CDR3 reads CASSPGTLTDTQYF. The CDR3 nucleotides are TGTGCCAGCAGCCCCGGGACTCTCACAGATACGCAGTATTTT.

J is TRBJ1-5 and V is TRBV27; no definite D call. This CDR3 spans 16 amino acids. CDR1 and CDR2 from the germline V gene are MNHEY and SMNVEV (reference sequence). Deletions cut 5 bases from V and 1 base from J, with 15 bases between. This chain's CDR3 is CASSPIPDNSNQPQHF. The CDR3 nucleotides read TGTGCCAGCAGTCCCATCCCCGACAACAGCAATCAGCCCCAGCATTTT.